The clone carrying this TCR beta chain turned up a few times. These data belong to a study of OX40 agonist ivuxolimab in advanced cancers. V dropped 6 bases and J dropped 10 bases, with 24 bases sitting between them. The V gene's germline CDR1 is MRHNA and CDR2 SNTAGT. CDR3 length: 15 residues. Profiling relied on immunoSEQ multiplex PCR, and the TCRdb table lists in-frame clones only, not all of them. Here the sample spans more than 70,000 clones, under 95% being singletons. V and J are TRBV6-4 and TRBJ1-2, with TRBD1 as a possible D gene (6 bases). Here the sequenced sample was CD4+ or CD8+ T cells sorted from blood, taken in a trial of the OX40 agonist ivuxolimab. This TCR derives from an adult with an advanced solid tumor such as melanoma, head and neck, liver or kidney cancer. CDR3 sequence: CASRERNRDGVDYTF. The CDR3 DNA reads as TGTGCCAGCAGGGAGCGGAACAGGGACGGTGTCGACTACACCTTC.